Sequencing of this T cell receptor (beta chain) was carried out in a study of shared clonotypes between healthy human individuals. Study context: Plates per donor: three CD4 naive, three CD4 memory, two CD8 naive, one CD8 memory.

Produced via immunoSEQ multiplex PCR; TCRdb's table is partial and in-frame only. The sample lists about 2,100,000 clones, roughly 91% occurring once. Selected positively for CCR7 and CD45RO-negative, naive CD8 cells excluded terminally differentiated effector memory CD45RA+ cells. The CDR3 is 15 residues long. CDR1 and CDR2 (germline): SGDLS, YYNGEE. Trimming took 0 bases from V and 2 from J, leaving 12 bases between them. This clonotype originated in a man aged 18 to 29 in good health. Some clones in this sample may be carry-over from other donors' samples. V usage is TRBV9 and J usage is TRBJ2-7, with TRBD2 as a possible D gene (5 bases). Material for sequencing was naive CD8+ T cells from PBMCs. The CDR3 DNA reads TGTGCCAGCAGCGTAGGAGTGGGGAGCCCCTACGAGCAGTACTTC. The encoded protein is CASSVGVGSPYEQYF. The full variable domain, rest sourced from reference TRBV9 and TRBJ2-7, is DSGVTQTPKHLITATGQRVTLRCSPRSGDLSVYWYQQSLDQGLQFLIQYYNGEERAKGNILERFSAQQFPDLHSELNLSSLELGDSALYFCASSVGVGSPYEQYFGPGTRLTVT.